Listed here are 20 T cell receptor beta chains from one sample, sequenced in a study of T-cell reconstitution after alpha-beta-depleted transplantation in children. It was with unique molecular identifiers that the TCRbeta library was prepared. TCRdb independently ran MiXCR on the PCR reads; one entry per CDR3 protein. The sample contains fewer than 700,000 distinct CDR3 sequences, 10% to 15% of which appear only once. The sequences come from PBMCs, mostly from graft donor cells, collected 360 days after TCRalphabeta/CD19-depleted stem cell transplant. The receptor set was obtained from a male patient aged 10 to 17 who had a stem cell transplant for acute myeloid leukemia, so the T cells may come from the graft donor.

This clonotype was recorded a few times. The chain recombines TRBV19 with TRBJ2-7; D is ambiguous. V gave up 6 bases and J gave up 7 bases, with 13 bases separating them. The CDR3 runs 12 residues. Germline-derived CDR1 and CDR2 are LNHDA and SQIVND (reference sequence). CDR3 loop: CASRNALEEQYF. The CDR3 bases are TGTGCCAGTAGGAACGCCCTGGAGGAGCAGTACTTC.

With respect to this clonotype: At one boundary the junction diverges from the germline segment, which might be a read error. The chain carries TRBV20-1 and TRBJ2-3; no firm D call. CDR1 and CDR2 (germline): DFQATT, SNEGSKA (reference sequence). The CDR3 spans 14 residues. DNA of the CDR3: TGCAGTGCTCGAGATATCCCTAACACAGATACGCAGTATTTT. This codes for CSARDIPNTDTQYF.

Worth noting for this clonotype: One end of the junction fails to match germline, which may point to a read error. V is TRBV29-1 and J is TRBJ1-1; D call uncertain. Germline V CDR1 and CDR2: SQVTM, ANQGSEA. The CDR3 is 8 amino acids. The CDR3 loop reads CSVSAWVF. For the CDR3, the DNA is TGCAGCGTGAGCGCTTGGGTATTT.

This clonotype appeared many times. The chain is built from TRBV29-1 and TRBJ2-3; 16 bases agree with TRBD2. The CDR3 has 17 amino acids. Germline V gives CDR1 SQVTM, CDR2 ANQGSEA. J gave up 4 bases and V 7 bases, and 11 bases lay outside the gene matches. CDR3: CSAGGTSGRGNADTQYF. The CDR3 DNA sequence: TGCAGCGCAGGGGGGACTAGCGGGAGGGGGAACGCAGATACGCAGTATTTT.

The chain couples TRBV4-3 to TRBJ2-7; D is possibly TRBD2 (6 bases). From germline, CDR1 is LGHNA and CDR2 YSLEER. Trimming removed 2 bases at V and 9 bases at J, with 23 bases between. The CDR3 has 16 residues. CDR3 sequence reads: CASSQSMGGFPLLQYF. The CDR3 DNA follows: TGCGCCAGCAGCCAATCGATGGGGGGTTTCCCCCTACTGCAGTACTTC.

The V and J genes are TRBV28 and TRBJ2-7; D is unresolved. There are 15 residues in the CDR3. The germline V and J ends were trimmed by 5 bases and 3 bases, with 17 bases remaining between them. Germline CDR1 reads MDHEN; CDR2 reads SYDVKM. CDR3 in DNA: TGTGCCAGCAGTCTCCCCCGGGCGAAGGGCTACGAGCAGTACTTC. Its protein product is CASSLPRAKGYEQYF.

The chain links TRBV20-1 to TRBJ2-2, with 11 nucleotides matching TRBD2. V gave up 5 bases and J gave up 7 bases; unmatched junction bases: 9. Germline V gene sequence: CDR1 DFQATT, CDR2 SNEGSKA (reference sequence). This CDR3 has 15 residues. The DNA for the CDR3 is TGCAGTGCTGTCCTTAGCGGGAGGGCCGGCGGGGAGCTGTTTTTT. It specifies CSAVLSGRAGGELFF.

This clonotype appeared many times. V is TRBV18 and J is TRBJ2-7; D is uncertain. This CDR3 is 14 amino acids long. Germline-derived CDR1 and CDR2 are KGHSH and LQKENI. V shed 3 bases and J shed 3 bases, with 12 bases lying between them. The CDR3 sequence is CASSPPRARYEQYV. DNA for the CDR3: TGTGCCAGCTCACCCCCAAGGGCCCGCTACGAGCAGTACGTC.

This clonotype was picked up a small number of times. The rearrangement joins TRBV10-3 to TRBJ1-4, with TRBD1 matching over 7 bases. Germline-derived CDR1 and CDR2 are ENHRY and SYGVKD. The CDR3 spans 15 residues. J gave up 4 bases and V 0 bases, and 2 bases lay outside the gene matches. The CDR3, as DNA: TGTGCCATCAGTGAGTCGGCAGGGGGTAATGAAAAACTGTTTTTT. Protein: CAISESAGGNEKLFF.

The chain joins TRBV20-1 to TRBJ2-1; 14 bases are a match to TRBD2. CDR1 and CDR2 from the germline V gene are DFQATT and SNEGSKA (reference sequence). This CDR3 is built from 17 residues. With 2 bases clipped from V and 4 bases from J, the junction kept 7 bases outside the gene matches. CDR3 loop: CSARSGLAGAQYNEQFF. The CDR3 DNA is TGCAGTGCTAGATCGGGACTAGCGGGAGCTCAATACAATGAGCAGTTCTTC.

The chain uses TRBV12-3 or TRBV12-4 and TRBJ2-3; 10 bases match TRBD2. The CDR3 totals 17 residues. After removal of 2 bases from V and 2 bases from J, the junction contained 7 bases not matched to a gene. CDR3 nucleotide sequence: TGTGCCAGCAGTTTAACGAGACTAGCGGGTCCCACAGATACGCAGTATTTT. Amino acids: CASSLTRLAGPTDTQYF.

The CDR3 coding sequence is TGTGCCAGCAGTTTTCGCTTCATGGGAGATACGCAGTATTTT. Protein product: CASSFRFMGDTQYF. V is TRBV12-3 or TRBV12-4 and J is TRBJ2-3, with D unclear. The V end was cut by 3 bases, the J end by 5 bases, with 12 bases between. The CDR3 covers 14 residues.

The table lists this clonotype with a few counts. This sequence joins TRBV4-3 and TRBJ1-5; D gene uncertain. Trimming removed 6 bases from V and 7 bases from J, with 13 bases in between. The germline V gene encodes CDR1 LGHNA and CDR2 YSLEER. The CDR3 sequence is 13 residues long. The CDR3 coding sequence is TGCGCCAGCAGGCTGCGGAATCGCCAGCCCCAGCATTTT. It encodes CASRLRNRQPQHF.

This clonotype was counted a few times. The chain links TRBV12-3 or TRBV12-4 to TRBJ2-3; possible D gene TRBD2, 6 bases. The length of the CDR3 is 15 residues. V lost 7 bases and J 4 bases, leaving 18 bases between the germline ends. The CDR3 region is CASIGTGTYSDTQYF. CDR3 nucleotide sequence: TGTGCCAGCATCGGAACCGGGACTTACTCAGATACGCAGTATTTT.

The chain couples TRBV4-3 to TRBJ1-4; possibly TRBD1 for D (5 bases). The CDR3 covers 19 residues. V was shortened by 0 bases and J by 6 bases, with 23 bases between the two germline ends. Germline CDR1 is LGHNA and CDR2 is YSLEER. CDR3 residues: CASSQDLSWGGPEDEKLFF. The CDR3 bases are TGCGCCAGCAGCCAAGATCTGTCCTGGGGCGGGCCCGAGGATGAAAAACTGTTTTTT.

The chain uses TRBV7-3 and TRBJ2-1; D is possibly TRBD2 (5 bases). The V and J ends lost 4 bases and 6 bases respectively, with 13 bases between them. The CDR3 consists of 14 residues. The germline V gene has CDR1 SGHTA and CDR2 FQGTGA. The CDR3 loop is CASSSSTGFNEQFF. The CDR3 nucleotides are TGTGCCAGCAGCTCGAGTACGGGATTCAATGAGCAGTTCTTC.

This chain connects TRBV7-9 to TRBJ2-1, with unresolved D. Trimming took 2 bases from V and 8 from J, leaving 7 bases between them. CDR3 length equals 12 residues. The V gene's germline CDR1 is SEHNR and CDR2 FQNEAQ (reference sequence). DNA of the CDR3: TGTGCCAGCAGCTTACGAGCAGATGAGCAGTTCTTC. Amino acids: CASSLRADEQFF. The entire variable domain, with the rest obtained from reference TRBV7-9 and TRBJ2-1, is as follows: DTGVSQNPRHKITKRGQNVTFRCDPISEHNRLYWYRQTLGQGPEFLTYFQNEAQLEKSRLLSDRFSAERPKGSFSTLEIQRTEQGDSAMYLCASSLRADEQFFGPGTRLTVL.

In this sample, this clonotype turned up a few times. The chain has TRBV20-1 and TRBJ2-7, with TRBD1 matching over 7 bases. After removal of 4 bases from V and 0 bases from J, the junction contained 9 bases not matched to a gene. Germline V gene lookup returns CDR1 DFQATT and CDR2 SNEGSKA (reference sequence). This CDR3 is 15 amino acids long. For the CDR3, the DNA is TGCAGTGCTAAAGGTATTGAGGGGGCCTCCTACGAGCAGTACTTC. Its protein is CSAKGIEGASYEQYF.

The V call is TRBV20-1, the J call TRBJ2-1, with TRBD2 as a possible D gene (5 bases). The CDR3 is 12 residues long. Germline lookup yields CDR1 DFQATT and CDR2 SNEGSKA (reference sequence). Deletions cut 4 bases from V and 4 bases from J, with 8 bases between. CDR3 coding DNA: TGCAGTGCTATGGACTTATACAATGAGCAGTTCTTC. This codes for CSAMDLYNEQFF.

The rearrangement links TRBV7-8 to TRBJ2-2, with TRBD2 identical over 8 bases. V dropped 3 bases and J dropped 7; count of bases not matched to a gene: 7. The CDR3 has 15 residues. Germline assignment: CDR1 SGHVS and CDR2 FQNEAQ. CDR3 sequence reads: CASSLGGRMGGELFF. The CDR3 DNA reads TGTGCCAGCAGCTTGGGCGGGAGGATGGGCGGGGAGCTGTTTTTT.